Below, one T cell receptor beta chain is given with its context. Its antigen is as yet unknown. Source study methods: Pooled conventional T cells gave about 1x10^5 patient and about 150,000 donor TCRbeta sequences. The method was immunoSEQ multiplex PCR; TCRdb's version includes in-frame clones alone and lacks a portion of them. The V and J calls and clone size were taken over from that table, and D and trimming were inferred from the DNA. Seen here are some 20,000 clones, 95% to 98% observed once, and the top ten hold approximately 0.15%. The sample originates from a study of B cell selection in AIRE deficiency. Study-wide findings and caveats: About a third of healthy-donor shared Treg TCRbeta sequences appeared in patient Tconv cells.

This CDR3 has 13 residues. Germline CDR1 MNHNS, CDR2 SASEGT. Trimming took 6 bases from V and 6 from J; bases not matched to a gene: 6. Conventional CD4 T cells were sorted as CD4+CD127+ cells. The specimen was conventional CD4+ T cells sorted from PBMCs. V usage is TRBV6-1 and J usage is TRBJ1-2, with TRBD1 matching over 8 bases. The sequence came from a human donor with AIRE deficiency. The CDR3 is CASSKTGVNGYTF. CDR3 nucleotide sequence: TGTGCCAGCAGCAAGACAGGGGTGAATGGCTACACCTTC.